This TCR beta chain was retrieved from a study of STAT5B mutations in CD4+ large granular lymphocyte leukemia. Profiled with immunoSEQ multiplex PCR; TCRdb holds only in-frame clones, not every one. The sample holds tens of thousands of clones, just under 85% seen once. The CDR3 is 13 amino acids. Germline assignment: CDR1 SNHLY and CDR2 FYNNEI. Trimming cost V 6 bases and J 3 bases, with 11 bases left between them. A remark on this clone: Its antigen remains unidentified.

Study-wide results and caveats: Higher CD4+ than CD8+ T-LGLL clonality might reflect small sample size.

Buffy coats from healthy blood donors served as controls. The sequenced sample consisted of CD4+ T cells from blood buffy coats. This TCR was recovered from a human donor in good health. The genes are TRBV2 and TRBJ1-1, with a possible D match to TRBD1 (6 bases). The CDR3 nucleotides are TGTGCCAGCAGGTCACAGGGACACACTGAAGCTTTCTTT. Encoded protein: CASRSQGHTEAFF.